Presented here are 2 T cell receptor beta chains from one specimen sequenced in a study of shared clonotypes between healthy human individuals. Repertoires were generated with immunoSEQ multiplex PCR, while TCRdb's copy carries only in-frame clones and drops some. The sample includes about 480,000 clones, 79% of them seen just once. Sequencing was carried out using PBMCs. The origin of the receptors is a middle-aged woman in good health. Some clones in this sample may be carry-over from other donors' samples.

The chain carries TRBV28 and TRBJ2-1, with 8 nucleotides matching TRBD2. J gave up 4 bases and V 8 bases, and 10 bases lay outside the gene matches. The CDR3 length is 15 residues. Germline values: CDR1 MDHEN, CDR2 SYDVKM. The CDR3 coding sequence is TGTGCCAGCCTATCGGCGGGGGGCGGATACAATGAGCAGTTCTTC. This translates into CASLSAGGGYNEQFF.

The V gene is TRBV28, the J gene TRBJ1-2; no firm D call. With 2 bases removed from V and 0 bases from J, the gap between germline ends came to 7 bases. The CDR3 runs 14 residues. Germline lookup yields CDR1 MDHEN and CDR2 SYDVKM. CDR3 in DNA: TGTGCCAGCAGTTTACCCGGGGCTAACTATGGCTACACCTTC. It codes for CASSLPGANYGYTF.